The rows below give T cell receptor beta chains drawn from one sample of a study of identical twins. One entry per CDR3 protein results from TCRdb running MiXCR on the 5' RACE reads. The sample yields under 900,000 distinct CDR3 sequences, roughly 18% seen once. These data were also reused for a study on T cells expressing NK-cell markers.

Sample: PBMCs. These receptors were collected from a woman younger than 35 in good health. The CDR3 runs from the conserved cysteine through the conserved F or W. The D gene is left open where the match is weak. Clone size is not always given. Where it is, it says once, few, many or a class for expanded clones.

DNA: TGTGCCAGCAGCTTATCCCGAGGGGCTGGATATGGCTACACCTTC
CDR3: CASSLSRGAGYGYTF
V: TRBV7-2
D: -
size: few
J: TRBJ1-2

DNA: TGTGCCAACACCAGGGAGAATACAGATACGCAGTATTTT
CDR3: CANTRENTDTQYF
V: TRBV2
D: -
size: many
J: TRBJ2-3

DNA: TGTGCCAGTAGCCGGGAACCTTTCTACGAGCAGTACTTC
CDR3: CASSREPFYEQYF
V: TRBV19
D: -
size: -
J: TRBJ2-7

DNA: TGCAGTGCTAGGGTGATGGGAGTAGGCGGCACTGAAGCTTTCTTT
CDR3: CSARVMGVGGTEAFF
V: TRBV20-1
D: -
size: -
J: TRBJ1-1

DNA: TGCGCCAGCAGCTTACCTAGCACGACGAACACCGGGGAGCTGTTTTTT
CDR3: CASSLPSTTNTGELFF
V: TRBV5-1
D: -
size: -
J: TRBJ2-2

DNA: TGCAGTGCTAGGACCAGCAGTGGACACTACGAGCAGTACTTC
CDR3: CSARTSSGHYEQYF
V: TRBV20-1
D: -
size: many
J: TRBJ2-7

DNA: TGTGCCTGGAGTCCCCCCGGGTTAGCGGGAGTATACAATGAGCAGTTCTTC
CDR3: CAWSPPGLAGVYNEQFF
V: TRBV30
D: TRBD2
size: -
J: TRBJ2-1

DNA: TGCGCCAGCAGCTCAGGACTCGCCGCGGGGAAAGAAAAACTGTTTTTT
CDR3: CASSSGLAAGKEKLFF
V: TRBV5-1
D: -
size: -
J: TRBJ1-4

DNA: TGCGCCAGCAGCTTGGCTCGGGGTTCTGGGTCACCCCTCCACTTT
CDR3: CASSLARGSGSPLHF
V: TRBV5-1
D: -
size: -
J: TRBJ1-6

DNA: TGTGCCAGCAGCCGGGGGGCCATCACAGATACGCAGTATTTT
CDR3: CASSRGAITDTQYF
V: TRBV7-9
D: -
size: -
J: TRBJ2-3

DNA: TGTGCCAGCAGCCATTTAGCGGGGGCCACAGATACGCAGTATTTT
CDR3: CASSHLAGATDTQYF
V: TRBV5-6
D: TRBD2
size: -
J: TRBJ2-3

DNA: TGTGCCAGCAGTCCCGGACTAGCGGGAAACATTCAGTACTTC
CDR3: CASSPGLAGNIQYF
V: TRBV9
D: TRBD2
size: -
J: TRBJ2-4

DNA: TGTGCCAGCACCTCGGGAGATACGCAGTATTTT
CDR3: CASTSGDTQYF
V: TRBV12-3/TRBV12-4
D: -
size: few
J: TRBJ2-3

DNA: TGCAGTGCTAGAGACAGACCCCTGAACACTGAAGCTTTCTTT
CDR3: CSARDRPLNTEAFF
V: TRBV20-1
D: -
size: few
J: TRBJ1-1

DNA: TGTGCCAGCAGTCCCGGACGGGGAGGGACGCAGTATTTT
CDR3: CASSPGRGGTQYF
V: TRBV6-1
D: TRBD2
size: -
J: TRBJ2-3

DNA: TGTGCCAGCACCCTGACAGGGGGCGTCAACCAGCCCCAGCATTTT
CDR3: CASTLTGGVNQPQHF
V: TRBV12-3/TRBV12-4
D: TRBD1
size: few
J: TRBJ1-5

DNA: TGTGCCAGCAGAGAGGGACAGCAATCCTACGAGCAGTACTTC
CDR3: CASREGQQSYEQYF
V: TRBV12-3/TRBV12-4
D: TRBD1
size: few
J: TRBJ2-7

DNA: TGTACGTGCGGGACAGGGGTCAATCAGCCCCAGCATTTT
CDR3: CTCGTGVNQPQHF
V: TRBV19
D: TRBD1
size: -
J: TRBJ1-5

DNA: TGTGCCAGCAGCCAAGCGTTCCGGGACCAAGAGACCCAGTACTTC
CDR3: CASSQAFRDQETQYF
V: TRBV3-1
D: -
size: once
J: TRBJ2-5

DNA: TGTGCCAGCAGCGCCAGAACAGGGATGGGCACTGAAGCTTTCTTT
CDR3: CASSARTGMGTEAFF
V: TRBV7-2
D: -
size: many
J: TRBJ1-1

DNA: TGCAGCGTTCATGGGGAAACCTACGAGCAGTACTTC
CDR3: CSVHGETYEQYF
V: TRBV29-1
D: -
size: few
J: TRBJ2-7

DNA: TGTGCCAGCAGCTCCGGAGCGATTCGGGAGCAGTTCTTC
CDR3: CASSSGAIREQFF
V: TRBV7-2
D: -
size: -
J: TRBJ2-1

DNA: TGTGCCAGCAGCTTGGGGAACTACAATGAGCAGTTCTTC
CDR3: CASSLGNYNEQFF
V: TRBV12-3/TRBV12-4
D: -
size: many
J: TRBJ2-1

DNA: TGTGCCAGCAGTTACAGCGGACTAGCGGGAGGGCGGGATGAGCAGTACTTC
CDR3: CASSYSGLAGGRDEQYF
V: TRBV6-5
D: TRBD2
size: -
J: TRBJ2-7

DNA: TGTGCCAGCAGTTTGACTGCCGCTACCCGGGAGCTGTTTTTT
CDR3: CASSLTAATRELFF
V: TRBV27
D: -
size: few
J: TRBJ2-2

DNA: TGTGCCAGCAGTTACGGGGGAGGTAACCGGCCCCAGCATTTT
CDR3: CASSYGGGNRPQHF
V: TRBV6-2/TRBV6-3
D: -
size: few
J: TRBJ1-5

DNA: TGTGCTAGTGGTTTGGGCCCAAACAAAAACATTCAGTACTTC
CDR3: CASGLGPNKNIQYF
V: TRBV12-5
D: -
size: -
J: TRBJ2-4

DNA: TGTGCCACCAGCAGAGAGGTCGGGACTAGCGGTTCCTACGAGCAGTACTTC
CDR3: CATSREVGTSGSYEQYF
V: TRBV15
D: TRBD2
size: few
J: TRBJ2-7

DNA: TGCGCCAGCAGCCAAGAATTCGGGGCCAACGTCCTGACTTTC
CDR3: CASSQEFGANVLTF
V: TRBV4-3
D: -
size: few
J: TRBJ2-6

DNA: TGTGCCAGCATCCCGGAGACGGCTGGCTGGAGGGAGCAGTTCTTC
CDR3: CASIPETAGWREQFF
V: TRBV12-3/TRBV12-4
D: -
size: -
J: TRBJ2-1

DNA: TGCGCCAGCAGCCAAATCGGGGGAGAGTTTGGTGGCTACACCTTC
CDR3: CASSQIGGEFGGYTF
V: TRBV4-3
D: -
size: -
J: TRBJ1-2

DNA: TGCAGTGCTAGATCTAGCCTCCTGAGCACAGATACGCAGTATTTT
CDR3: CSARSSLLSTDTQYF
V: TRBV20-1
D: -
size: few
J: TRBJ2-3

DNA: TGTGCCAGCCAGGGGGCAACCTACGAGCAGTACTTC
CDR3: CASQGATYEQYF
V: TRBV6-5
D: TRBD1
size: -
J: TRBJ2-7

DNA: TGCAGTGCTAGTAGCAGCGGGGACTCCTACGAGCAGTACTTC
CDR3: CSASSSGDSYEQYF
V: TRBV20-1
D: TRBD2
size: -
J: TRBJ2-7

DNA: TGTGCCAGCAGCCAAGGGACTAGCGGGAGCCCTTCGTACAATGAGCAGTTCTTC
CDR3: CASSQGTSGSPSYNEQFF
V: TRBV3-1
D: TRBD2
size: -
J: TRBJ2-1

DNA: TGTGCCAGCAGCGTAACTAGCGGGAGTGGAAACACCGGGGAGCTGTTTTTT
CDR3: CASSVTSGSGNTGELFF
V: TRBV9
D: TRBD2
size: few
J: TRBJ2-2

DNA: TGTGCCAGCAGCTTAATGAGGATGGGGGGAGGAGATACGCAGTATTTT
CDR3: CASSLMRMGGGDTQYF
V: TRBV7-2
D: -
size: -
J: TRBJ2-3

DNA: TGTGCCAGCAGCCAGGAGCGGGGGAGTTTCCGGGAGCAGTACTTC
CDR3: CASSQERGSFREQYF
V: TRBV4-2
D: TRBD2
size: few
J: TRBJ2-7

DNA: TGTGCCAGCAGCTTAGATTGGGGGAGGGCCGTCGACAATGAGCAGTTCTTC
CDR3: CASSLDWGRAVDNEQFF
V: TRBV7-9
D: TRBD2
size: -
J: TRBJ2-1

DNA: TGTGCCAGCAGCTTACAAGGCGGCTCCTACAATGAGCAGTTCTTC
CDR3: CASSLQGGSYNEQFF
V: TRBV7-2
D: -
size: few
J: TRBJ2-1

DNA: TGCAGTGCTCTCCGGGACAGGGGTGATGAGCAGTTCTTC
CDR3: CSALRDRGDEQFF
V: TRBV20-1
D: TRBD1
size: -
J: TRBJ2-1

DNA: TGTGCCAGCAGCTCCTTGACTAGATCGGAAGGGAGAGAGACCCAGTACTTC
CDR3: CASSSLTRSEGRETQYF
V: TRBV11-2
D: -
size: -
J: TRBJ2-5

DNA: TGCAGCGTTGCAGGCCTTGCAACTAATGAAAAACTGTTTTTT
CDR3: CSVAGLATNEKLFF
V: TRBV29-1
D: -
size: -
J: TRBJ1-4

DNA: TGTGCCAGCAGCAAGGGGAGTTACAATGAGCAGTTCTTC
CDR3: CASSKGSYNEQFF
V: TRBV5-6
D: -
size: -
J: TRBJ2-1

DNA: TGCGCCAGCAGTGACAGGTTCCCGGAGAGGGCTGAAGCTTTCTTT
CDR3: CASSDRFPERAEAFF
V: TRBV10-2
D: -
size: few
J: TRBJ1-1

DNA: TGTGCCATCAGCTCTGGGCGAGCGTTGACAGATACGCAGTATTTT
CDR3: CAISSGRALTDTQYF
V: TRBV10-3
D: -
size: -
J: TRBJ2-3

DNA: TGTGCCAGCAGCCAGATCCCGGGACAGGGAACAAACGTTGGTTACGAGCAGTACTTC
CDR3: CASSQIPGQGTNVGYEQYF
V: TRBV14
D: TRBD1
size: -
J: TRBJ2-7

DNA: TGCAGTGCTAGCCATGGACTACCTAGCACAGATACGCAGTATTTT
CDR3: CSASHGLPSTDTQYF
V: TRBV20-1
D: -
size: -
J: TRBJ2-3

DNA: TGTGCCAGCAGCTTAGTCGGGGGGCGCGGAGAGACCCAGTACTTC
CDR3: CASSLVGGRGETQYF
V: TRBV7-6
D: -
size: -
J: TRBJ2-5